The 10 T cell receptor beta chains below come from one sample, sequenced in a study of cytomegalovirus exposure and HLA in healthy donors. Clones were sequenced by immunoSEQ multiplex PCR, and TCRdb holds only the in-frame ones, with some missing. The table records about 130,000 clones, nearly 90% of them present only once. Sample: PBMCs. These receptors all come from a woman under 30 in good health and CMV-seronegative.

The chain employs TRBV18 and TRBJ2-2; no definite D call. This CDR3 is 15 amino acids long. Germline V gene sequence: CDR1 KGHSH, CDR2 LQKENI. Trimming stripped 3 bases from V and 1 base from J, with 9 bases between. The CDR3 nucleotides are TGTGCCAGCTCACCTGGTTCTATGAACACCGGGGAGCTGTTTTTT. This translates into CASSPGSMNTGELFF.

The CDR3 bases are TGTGCCAGCAGCTTGGGTCTTAGCTCCTACAATGAGCAGTTCTTC. Protein: CASSLGLSSYNEQFF. V gene TRBV5-6 combines with J gene TRBJ2-1; the D is unclear. The CDR3 is 15 residues long. The V end was cut by 0 bases, the J end by 0 bases, with 7 bases between. CDR1 and CDR2 (germline): SGHDT, YYEEEE.

The chain combines TRBV4-3 with TRBJ2-7, with TRBD2 identical over 9 bases. This CDR3 region has 18 residues. V was pared by 4 bases and J by 0 bases, with 13 bases of the junction left unmatched. Germline V gene sequence: CDR1 LGHNA, CDR2 YSLEER. The chain's CDR3 is CASSLRRVAGDPSYEQYF. The CDR3 bases are TGCGCCAGCAGCCTGCGGCGGGTAGCGGGAGATCCCTCCTACGAGCAGTACTTC.

This clone appeared a single time. The genes are TRBV2 and TRBJ1-1; weak D call: TRBD1 (6 bases). From germline, CDR1 is SNHLY and CDR2 FYNNEI. The ends were cut back, 6 bases at V and 2 bases at J, with 13 bases in the middle. The CDR3 consists of 14 residues. The CDR3 DNA reads TGTGCCAGCAGCTCCCCCAGGGGTAACACTGAAGCTTTCTTT. Protein product: CASSSPRGNTEAFF.

The chain joins TRBV9 to TRBJ2-5; 9 bases fit TRBD1. The CDR3 is 16 amino acids. CDR1 and CDR2 from the germline V gene are SGDLS and YYNGEE. The ends lost 1 base at V and 4 bases at J; junction bases unmatched: 8. CDR3 sequence reads: CASSVWGGQGIETQYF. In nucleotides, the CDR3 is TGTGCCAGCAGCGTATGGGGGGGACAGGGTATAGAGACCCAGTACTTC. The variable domain in full, with the rest retrieved from reference TRBV9 and TRBJ2-5, is DSGVTQTPKHLITATGQRVTLRCSPRSGDLSVYWYQQSLDQGLQFLIQYYNGEERAKGNILERFSAQQFPDLHSELNLSSLELGDSALYFCASSVWGGQGIETQYFGPGTRLLVL.

The chain links TRBV30 to TRBJ2-2; D uncertain. Per germline, CDR1 GTSNPN and CDR2 SVGIG (reference sequence). This CDR3 comprises 11 residues. V gave up 4 bases and J gave up 6 bases, with 6 bases separating them. The CDR3: CAWTYSGELFF. DNA of the CDR3: TGTGCCTGGACTTACTCCGGGGAGCTGTTTTTT.

The chain links TRBV7-9 to TRBJ2-7; 8 bases fit TRBD1. Trimming removed 4 bases from V and 2 bases from J; junction bases left unmatched: 4. Germline lookup yields CDR1 SEHNR and CDR2 FQNEAQ (reference sequence). The CDR3 sequence is 14 residues long. CDR3 sequence reads: CASSWDRNPYEQYF. Here the CDR3 DNA reads TGTGCCAGCAGCTGGGACAGGAACCCCTACGAGCAGTACTTC.

This clone was seen more than once but under ten times. The V call is TRBV7-2, the J call TRBJ2-2; 10 bases fit TRBD2. The CDR3 consists of 16 residues. Germline V gene sequence: CDR1 SGHTA, CDR2 FQGNSA. J was trimmed by 4 bases and V by 1 base; bases with no gene match: 3. CDR3 region: CASSLVAGGPTGELFF. The CDR3 DNA is TGTGCCAGCAGCTTAGTAGCGGGGGGTCCCACCGGGGAGCTGTTTTTT.

The chain carries TRBV4-2 and TRBJ2-2; D may be TRBD2 (6 bases). The germline V and J ends were trimmed by 1 base and 3 bases, with 12 bases remaining between them. The germline CDR1 and CDR2 sequences are LGHNA and YNFKEQ. This CDR3 contains 16 residues. The DNA for the CDR3 is TGTGCCAGCAGCCAAGTGAGGTGGGGGGACACCGGGGAGCTGTTTTTT. Amino acids: CASSQVRWGDTGELFF.

The gene calls are TRBV6-5 and TRBJ1-4, with 9 bases lining up with TRBD1. V lost 6 bases to trimming and J lost 7 bases; unmatched junction nucleotides: 3. The CDR3 length is 13 residues. The germline V gene has CDR1 MNHEY and CDR2 SVGAGI. CDR3 nucleotide sequence: TGTGCCAGCAGAGACAGGGGGAGTGAAAAACTGTTTTTT. It is translated as CASRDRGSEKLFF.